This T cell receptor beta chain derives from a study of PD-L1 blockade in urothelial cancer. Trimming removed 2 bases at V and 5 bases at J, with 4 bases between. The germline CDR1 and CDR2 sequences are DFQATT and SNEGSKA (reference sequence). This CDR3 spans 10 amino acids. Time point denoted: peripheral blood 6 weeks after treatment start. Some clones are missing from TCRdb's copy, which holds only in-frame ones; the method was immunoSEQ multiplex PCR. The sample has roughly 110,000 clones, approximately 90% seen once. The sequenced sample was PBMCs, obtained around atezolizumab (anti-PD-L1) treatment. The clonotype originates from a man in his 60s with urothelial cancer. The chain has TRBV20-1 and TRBJ2-7; no firm D call. CDR3 sequence: CSARNNEQYF. CDR3 bases: TGCAGTGCTAGAAATAACGAGCAGTACTTC.